Listed here are 20 T cell receptor beta chains from one sample, sequenced in a study of CD8 T cells in ankylosing spondylitis (dated by TCRdb to about 2017). These receptors' antigens are unknown. Results and caveats for the whole study, not just this receptor: A TCR beta motif of fewer than 10 highly homologous amino acid variants appeared characteristic of blood from ankylosing spondylitis patients.

The receptor library was made with 5' RACE. For sequencing, an Illumina HiSeq 2500 was employed. TCRdb applied fastp at Q25 and MiXCR to the public reads, then kept only in-frame beta chains. Rows with a matching CDR3 protein are joined into one entry that keeps the most common DNA and genes. The sample includes around 490,000 distinct CDR3 sequences, with about 5% observed a single time. Approximately 4% of the sample belongs to the ten largest clones. The sequenced sample consisted of blood, either unsorted or a sorted T cell fraction (not recorded which). These receptors all come from a male donor with ankylosing spondylitis.

This clonotype was counted only a few times. The CDR3: CASSQTWTSQETQYF. In DNA form, the CDR3 reads TGTGCCAGCAGCCAGACCTGGACTAGCCAAGAGACCCAGTACTTC. The rearrangement joins TRBV4-2 to TRBJ2-5; 7 positions match TRBD2. J was trimmed by 1 base and V by 3 bases; bases with no gene match: 5. The CDR3 runs to 15 residues. Germline loops: CDR1 LGHNA, CDR2 YNFKEQ.

This clonotype has a count of ten or more. This chain joins TRBV28 and TRBJ1-1, with TRBD1 identical over 7 bases. The CDR3 has 15 residues. With V trimmed by 5 bases and J by 1 base, 7 bases remained unmatched. CDR1 MDHEN and CDR2 SYDVKM come from the germline V gene. CDR3 nucleotide sequence: TGTGCCAGCAGTCCGACGGACAGGCCGAACACTGAAGCTTTCTTT. It encodes CASSPTDRPNTEAFF.

The chain uses TRBV13 and TRBJ2-7; 14 bases fit TRBD2. This CDR3 contains 17 residues. The trim removed 0 bases at V and 3 bases at J, leaving 4 bases unmatched. Germline V gene lookup returns CDR1 PRHDT and CDR2 FYEKMQ (reference sequence). This chain's CDR3 is CASSLGLGTSGSYEQYF. The CDR3 DNA reads TGTGCCAGCAGCTTAGGCCTAGGGACTAGCGGGAGCTACGAGCAGTACTTC.

The V and J genes are TRBV7-2 and TRBJ2-7, with 7 positions matching TRBD2. Germline values: CDR1 SGHTA, CDR2 FQGNSA. V was clipped by 1 base and J by 7 bases; unmatched bases: 7. This CDR3 is built from 14 residues. The CDR3 here is CASSLGGGMREQYF. In DNA, the CDR3 is TGTGCCAGCAGCTTAGGGGGGGGGATGCGGGAGCAGTACTTC.

The V call is TRBV11-2, the J call TRBJ2-7; no clear D gene. The CDR3 contains 18 residues. From germline, CDR1 is SGHAT and CDR2 FQNNGV. V lost 1 base and J 1 base, leaving 20 bases between the germline ends. The CDR3 sequence: CASSLVSGGPASSYEQYF. The DNA of the CDR3 is TGTGCCAGCAGCTTAGTTTCAGGTGGGCCCGCCTCATCCTACGAGCAGTACTTC.

The chain combines TRBV2 with TRBJ1-6, with 7 bases aligning to TRBD1. The CDR3 extends over 14 amino acids. The germline V gene has CDR1 SNHLY and CDR2 FYNNEI. The V segment lost 7 bases and the J segment 13 bases; nucleotides outside the gene matches: 13. The CDR3 spells CASTGQDFAAPLHF. CDR3 in DNA: TGTGCCAGCACCGGACAGGATTTCGCCGCGCCCCTCCACTTT.

Many counts were recorded for this clonotype. The chain joins TRBV4-1 to TRBJ2-1; 9 bases match TRBD2. This CDR3 has 16 amino acids. The germline gives CDR1 MGHRA, CDR2 YSYEKL. The ends lost 3 bases at V and 10 bases at J; junction bases unmatched: 13. The CDR3 here is CASSQSGRPTDREQFF. DNA of the CDR3: TGCGCCAGCAGCCAGAGCGGGAGGCCGACTGACCGGGAGCAGTTCTTC.

This clonotype was counted at least ten times. The chain carries TRBV7-2 and TRBJ1-1; D ambiguous. Germline values: CDR1 SGHTA, CDR2 FQGNSA. V was trimmed by 5 bases and J by 3 bases, leaving 13 bases between them. There are 14 residues in the CDR3. CDR3 protein: CASSHFWEYTEAFF. The DNA of the CDR3 is TGTGCCAGCAGCCATTTCTGGGAATACACTGAAGCTTTCTTT.

This clonotype came up many times. V gene TRBV6-5 combines with J gene TRBJ1-5; D is uncertain. From germline, CDR1 is MNHEY and CDR2 SVGAGI. There are 20 residues in the CDR3. Trimming took off 8 bases at V and 0 bases at J, with 29 bases between the two ends. The CDR3 is CASHISSRGNFPYSNQPQHF. In DNA, the CDR3 is TGTGCCAGCCACATCTCTTCCCGAGGGAATTTCCCCTATAGCAATCAGCCCCAGCATTTT.

In its sample, this clonotype was seen many times. The rearrangement links TRBV27 to TRBJ1-3; D might be TRBD1 (6 bases). The CDR3 length is 16 residues. The V end lost 6 bases, the J end lost 2 bases, and 17 bases lay between the germline ends. Germline loops: CDR1 MNHEY, CDR2 SMNVEV (reference sequence). The CDR3 DNA reads as TGTGCCAGCAGCCCATCACAGGGCGACGCTGGAAACACCATATATTTT. As protein: CASSPSQGDAGNTIYF.

Ten or more counts support this clonotype. V is TRBV4-3 and J is TRBJ1-5; a weak D match, TRBD1 (6 bases). Per germline, CDR1 LGHNA and CDR2 YSLEER. This CDR3 contains 15 residues. V lost 0 bases to trimming and J lost 7 bases, with 13 bases between them. This CDR3 reads CASSQEPGADQPQHF. CDR3 coding DNA: TGCGCCAGCAGCCAAGAGCCGGGGGCCGACCAGCCCCAGCATTTT.

In its sample, this clonotype was seen a few times. V gene TRBV27 combines with J gene TRBJ2-2; D unresolved. CDR1 is MNHEY and CDR2 is SMNVEV in the germline V gene (reference sequence). The CDR3 is 11 amino acids. Trimming took 11 bases from V and 6 from J, leaving 10 bases between them. The CDR3 loop is CAVVKSGELFF. The CDR3 DNA follows: TGTGCCGTTGTTAAATCCGGGGAGCTGTTTTTT.

At least ten counts were recorded for this clonotype. The chain joins TRBV5-1 to TRBJ2-5; the D is unclear. The CDR3 has 13 amino acids. Germline-derived CDR1 and CDR2 are SGHRS and YFSETQ. Deletions cut 2 bases from V and 4 bases from J, with 9 bases between. The CDR3 loop is CASSLMVGETQYF. CDR3 coding DNA: TGCGCCAGCAGCTTAATGGTCGGAGAGACCCAGTACTTC.

This clonotype was counted ten times or more. V gene TRBV5-1 combines with J gene TRBJ2-1, with D perhaps matching TRBD2 (6 bases). CDR3 size: 17 residues. V was shortened by 3 bases and J by 0 bases, with 16 bases between the two germline ends. Germline V gene lookup returns CDR1 SGHRS and CDR2 YFSETQ. As DNA, the CDR3 is TGCGCCAGCAGCTCCCGGGGCCTTAGCGGCTCCTACAATGAGCAGTTCTTC. Translation: CASSSRGLSGSYNEQFF.

This clonotype was seen many times. The chain combines TRBV7-9 with TRBJ2-1; 11 bases line up with TRBD2. The CDR3 length is 15 residues. J lost 8 bases, V lost 4 bases, and 7 bases had no gene match. The germline V gene encodes CDR1 SEHNR and CDR2 FQNEAQ (reference sequence). The CDR3 is CASSSTSGRSYEQFF. The CDR3 bases are TGTGCCAGCAGCTCCACTAGCGGGAGAAGTTATGAGCAGTTCTTC.

This clonotype showed up many times. The chain is built from TRBV18 and TRBJ2-3; D is unresolved. V lost 3 bases and J 2 bases, leaving 3 bases between the germline ends. Per germline, CDR1 KGHSH and CDR2 LQKENI. This CDR3 region has 12 residues. The CDR3 DNA reads as TGTGCCAGCTCACCGAACACAGATACGCAGTATTTT. Its protein product is CASSPNTDTQYF.

The genes are TRBV24-1 and TRBJ2-1; D may be TRBD1 (5 bases). With 0 bases removed from V and 7 bases from J, the gap between germline ends came to 12 bases. The CDR3 is 15 amino acids. Germline CDR1 and CDR2: KGHDR and SFDVKD. Here the CDR3 reads CATSDLGANQNEQFF. The CDR3 region has the DNA TGTGCCACCAGTGATTTGGGGGCCAACCAAAATGAGCAGTTCTTC.

This clonotype was seen ten or more times. The V call is TRBV4-3, the J call TRBJ2-3; TRBD1 aligns across 8 bases. Germline V gene data show CDR1 as LGHNA and CDR2 as YSLEER. This CDR3 spans 15 amino acids. Trimming cost V 2 bases and J 2 bases; bases outside gene matches: 3. For the CDR3, the DNA is TGCGCCAGCAGCCAACAGGGGGCTGTCACAGATACGCAGTATTTT. As protein: CASSQQGAVTDTQYF.

This clonotype was seen a handful of times. The chain carries TRBV7-6 and TRBJ2-1; 10 positions agree with TRBD1. CDR1 and CDR2 (germline): SGHVS, FNYEAQ. V was clipped by 4 bases and J by 2 bases; unmatched bases: 5. The CDR3 runs to 16 residues. The CDR3 spells CASSSRQGATYNEQFF. CDR3 DNA: TGTGCCAGCAGCTCCCGACAGGGGGCCACCTACAATGAGCAGTTCTTC.

This clonotype was found many times. The gene calls are TRBV5-1 and TRBJ1-1; D is possibly TRBD1 (5 bases). Trimming removed 4 bases at V and 8 bases at J, with 15 bases between. Germline V gene data show CDR1 as SGHRS and CDR2 as YFSETQ. This CDR3 has 13 amino acids. The CDR3 loop is CASSPEAGHEAFF. CDR3 DNA sequence: TGCGCCAGCAGCCCGGAAGCTGGACACGAAGCTTTCTTT.